The 4 T cell receptor beta chains below come from one sample, sequenced in a study of T cells in Graves' hyperthyroidism and ophthalmopathy. Amplified TCR beta CDR3 regions derived from RNA transcripts. First-round RT-PCR of the TCR CDR3 relied on the HTBI primer set. TCRdb re-called the multiplex PCR reads with MiXCR, one entry per CDR3 protein. The table includes 45,000 to 60,000 distinct CDR3 sequences, around half detected once. The sequenced sample was blood. These receptors were collected from a woman aged 30 to 39 with Graves' ophthalmopathy.

The chain links TRBV25-1 to TRBJ1-1; D uncertain. CDR3 length: 11 residues. Germline V lookup: CDR1 MGHDK, CDR2 SYGVNS. Deletions cut 8 bases from V and 3 bases from J, with 7 bases between. The CDR3 region is CASEMDTEAFF. As DNA, the CDR3 is TGTGCCAGCGAGATGGACACTGAAGCTTTCTTT.

This clonotype was counted at least ten times. The V call is TRBV19, the J call TRBJ2-3; tentatively, D is TRBD2 (5 bases). The CDR3 runs to 14 residues. V gave up 5 bases and J gave up 3 bases, with 12 bases separating them. Looked up from germline, CDR1 is LNHDA and CDR2 is SQIVND (reference sequence). CDR3 sequence reads: CASSRGLKTDTQYF. CDR3 in DNA: TGTGCCAGTAGTCGAGGACTGAAAACAGATACGCAGTATTTT.

This clonotype was found many times. The chain joins TRBV24-1 to TRBJ2-5, with D perhaps TRBD1 (6 bases). The ends were cut back, 9 bases at V and 4 bases at J, with 17 bases in the middle. Germline CDR1 reads KGHDR; CDR2 reads SFDVKD. The CDR3 length is 14 residues. This CDR3 reads CATQAWGLGETQYF. The CDR3 region has the DNA TGTGCCACCCAGGCGTGGGGGCTGGGAGAGACCCAGTACTTC.

This chain uses TRBV7-2 with TRBJ2-7; possible D gene TRBD1, 6 bases. Looked up from germline, CDR1 is SGHTA and CDR2 is FQGNSA. The CDR3 loop spans 14 amino acids. Trimming took off 5 bases at V and 9 bases at J, with 20 bases between the two ends. The CDR3 sequence is CASSPRQATWGQYF. The CDR3 nucleotides are TGTGCCAGCAGCCCCCGACAGGCGACCTGGGGGCAGTACTTC.